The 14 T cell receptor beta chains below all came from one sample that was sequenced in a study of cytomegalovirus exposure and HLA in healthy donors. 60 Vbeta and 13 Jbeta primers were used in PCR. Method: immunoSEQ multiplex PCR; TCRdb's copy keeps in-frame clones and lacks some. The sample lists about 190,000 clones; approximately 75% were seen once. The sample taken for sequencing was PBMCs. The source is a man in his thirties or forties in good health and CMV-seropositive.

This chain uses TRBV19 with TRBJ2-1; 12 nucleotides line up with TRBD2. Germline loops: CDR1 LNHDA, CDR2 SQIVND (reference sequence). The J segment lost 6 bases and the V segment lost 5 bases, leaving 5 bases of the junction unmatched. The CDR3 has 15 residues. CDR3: CASSPLAGGTNEQFF. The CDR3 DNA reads TGTGCCAGTAGTCCCCTAGCGGGAGGGACCAATGAGCAGTTCTTC.

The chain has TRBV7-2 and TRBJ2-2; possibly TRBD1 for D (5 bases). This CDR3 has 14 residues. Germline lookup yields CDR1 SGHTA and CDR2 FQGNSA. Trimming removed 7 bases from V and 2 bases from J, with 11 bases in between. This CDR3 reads CASNRRFNTGELFF. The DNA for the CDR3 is TGTGCCAGCAACAGGCGCTTTAACACCGGGGAGCTGTTTTTT.

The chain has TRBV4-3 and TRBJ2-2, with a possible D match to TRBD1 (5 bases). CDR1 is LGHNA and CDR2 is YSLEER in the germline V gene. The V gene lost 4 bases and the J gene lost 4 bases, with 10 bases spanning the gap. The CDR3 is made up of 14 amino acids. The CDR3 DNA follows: TGCGCCAGCAGCCCGCAGGGAACCACCGGGGAGCTGTTTTTT. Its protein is CASSPQGTTGELFF.

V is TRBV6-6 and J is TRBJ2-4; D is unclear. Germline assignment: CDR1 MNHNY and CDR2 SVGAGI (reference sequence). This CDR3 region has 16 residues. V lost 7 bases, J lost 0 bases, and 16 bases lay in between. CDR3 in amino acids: CASTKQSSLAKNIQYF. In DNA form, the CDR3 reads TGTGCCAGCACCAAACAGAGCTCACTAGCCAAAAACATTCAGTACTTC.

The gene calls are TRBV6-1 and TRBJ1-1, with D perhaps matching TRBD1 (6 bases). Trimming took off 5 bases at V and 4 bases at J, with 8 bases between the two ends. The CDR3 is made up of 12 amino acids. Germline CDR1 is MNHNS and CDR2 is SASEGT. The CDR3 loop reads CASSQGFTEAFF. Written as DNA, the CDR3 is TGTGCCAGCAGTCAGGGGTTCACTGAAGCTTTCTTT.

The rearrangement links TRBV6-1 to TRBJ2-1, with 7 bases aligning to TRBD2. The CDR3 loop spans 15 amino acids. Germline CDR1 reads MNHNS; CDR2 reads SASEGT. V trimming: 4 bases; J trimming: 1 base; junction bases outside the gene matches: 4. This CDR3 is CASSGPGGSYNEQFF. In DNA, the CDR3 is TGTGCCAGCAGTGGCCCGGGGGGATCCTACAATGAGCAGTTCTTC.

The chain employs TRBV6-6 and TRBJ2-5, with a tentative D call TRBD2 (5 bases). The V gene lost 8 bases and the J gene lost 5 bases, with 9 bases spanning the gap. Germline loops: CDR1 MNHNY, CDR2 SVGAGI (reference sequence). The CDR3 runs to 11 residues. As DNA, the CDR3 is TGTGCCAGCGAGGCGGGTGAGACCCAGTACTTC. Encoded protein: CASEAGETQYF.

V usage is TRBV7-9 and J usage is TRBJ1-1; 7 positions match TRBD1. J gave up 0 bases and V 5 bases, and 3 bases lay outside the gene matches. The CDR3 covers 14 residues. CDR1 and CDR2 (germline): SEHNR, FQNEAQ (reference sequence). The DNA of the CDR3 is TGTGCCAGCAGCCGGACAGGCCTGAACACTGAAGCTTTCTTT. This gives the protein CASSRTGLNTEAFF.

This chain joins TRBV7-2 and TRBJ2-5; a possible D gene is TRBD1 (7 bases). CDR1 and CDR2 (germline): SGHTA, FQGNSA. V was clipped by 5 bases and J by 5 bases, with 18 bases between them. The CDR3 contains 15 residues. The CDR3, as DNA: TGTGCCAGCAGCACACAGGGGAGGCTGGGGGAGACCCAGTACTTC. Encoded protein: CASSTQGRLGETQYF.

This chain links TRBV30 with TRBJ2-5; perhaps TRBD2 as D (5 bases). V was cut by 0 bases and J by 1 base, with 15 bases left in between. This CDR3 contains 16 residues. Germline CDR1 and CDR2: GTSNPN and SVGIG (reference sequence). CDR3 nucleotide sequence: TGTGCCTGGAGTGTAGGGCTAGCTGCGACCCAAGAGACCCAGTACTTC. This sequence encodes CAWSVGLAATQETQYF.

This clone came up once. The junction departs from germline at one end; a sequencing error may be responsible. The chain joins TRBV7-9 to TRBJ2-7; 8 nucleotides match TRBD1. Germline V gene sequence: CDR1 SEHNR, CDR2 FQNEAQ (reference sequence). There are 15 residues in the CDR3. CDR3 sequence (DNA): TGTTCCAGCAGCAATACAGGGGGAGGCCCCTACGAGCAGTACTTC. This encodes CSSSNTGGGPYEQYF.

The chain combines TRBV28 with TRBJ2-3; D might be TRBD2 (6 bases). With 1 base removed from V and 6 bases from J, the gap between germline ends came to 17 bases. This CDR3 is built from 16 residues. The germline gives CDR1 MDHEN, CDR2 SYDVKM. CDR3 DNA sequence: TGTGCCAGCAGTTTATTCCTAGCGCCAGTAGGGGATACGCAGTATTTT. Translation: CASSLFLAPVGDTQYF.

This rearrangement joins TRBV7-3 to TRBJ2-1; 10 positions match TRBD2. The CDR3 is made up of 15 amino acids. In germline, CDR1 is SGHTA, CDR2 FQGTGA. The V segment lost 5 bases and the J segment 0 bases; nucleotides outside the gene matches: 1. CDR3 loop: CASSRTSGSYNEQFF. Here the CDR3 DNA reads TGTGCCAGCAGCCGGACTAGCGGCTCCTACAATGAGCAGTTCTTC.

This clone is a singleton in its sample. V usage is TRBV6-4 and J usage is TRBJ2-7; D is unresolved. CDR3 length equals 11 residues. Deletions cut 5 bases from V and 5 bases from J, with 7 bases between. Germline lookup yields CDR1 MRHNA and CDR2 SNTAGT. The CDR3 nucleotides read TGTGCCAGCAGTCCCCGTGACGAGCAGTACTTC. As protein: CASSPRDEQYF.